This T cell receptor beta chain was retrieved from a study of cytomegalovirus exposure and HLA in healthy donors. About the research overall: In terms of ancestry, the Caucasian-associated cluster contained roughly 80% of the approximately 400 genotyped donors.

This clone was observed a few times. Although they were nominally healthy when sampled, donors likely had unrecorded immune exposures. Primers included in the PCR were 60 Vbeta and 13 Jbeta primers. Profiling relied on immunoSEQ multiplex PCR, and the TCRdb table lists in-frame clones only, not all of them. The table lists some 40,000 clones, approximately 55% of them singletons. Source material: PBMCs. This receptor was identified in a woman aged 40 to 50 in good health and CMV-seropositive.

CDR3 loop: CAISVQGASTEAFF. CDR3 nucleotides: TGTGCCATCAGTGTACAGGGGGCTAGTACTGAAGCTTTCTTT. The V gene is TRBV10-3, the J gene TRBJ1-1; TRBD1 matches at 9 bases. Germline V gene sequence: CDR1 ENHRY, CDR2 SYGVKD. The CDR3 is 14 amino acids. V trimming: 4 bases; J trimming: 5 bases; junction bases outside the gene matches: 5.